The T cell receptor beta chain under discussion was sequenced for a study of blood T cell repertoires in COVID-19. Study overall: The cDNA or gDNA used as material had been derived from T cells, B-cell-depleted T cells, or PBMCs.

This clone was found once. Different DNA sequences within this sample yield the same CDR3. Clones were read by immunoSEQ multiplex PCR, and TCRdb kept only the in-frame ones, dropping some. The table has 350,000 to 450,000 clones, around nine tenths seen once; the top ten hold about 2.9%. Sequencing was performed on peripheral blood. The sequence derives from a human donor in a cohort sampled during active COVID-19.

In DNA, the CDR3 is TGCGCCAGCAGCTTGGAGCCCCAAGAGACCCAGTACTTC. This sequence encodes CASSLEPQETQYF. J is TRBJ2-5 and V is TRBV5-1; D remains ambiguous. CDR3 length: 13 amino acids. Trimming cost V 0 bases and J 1 base, with 4 bases left between them. Germline V gene sequence: CDR1 SGHRS, CDR2 YFSETQ.